The T cell receptor beta chain under discussion was sequenced for a study of blood T cell repertoires in COVID-19. Across the study: Samples representing acute and convalescent COVID-19 were sourced from the United States, Italy and Spain. Sample material is recorded as cDNA or gDNA derived from T cells, B-cell-depleted T cells, or PBMCs.

The method was immunoSEQ multiplex PCR; TCRdb's version includes in-frame clones alone and lacks a portion of them. The table includes fewer than 250,000 clones, roughly 83% detected once. This CDR3 region has 12 residues. CDR1 and CDR2 from the germline V gene are GTSNPN and SVGIG (reference sequence). Trimming removed 0 bases at V and 4 bases at J, with 5 bases between. The specimen sequenced was peripheral blood. The TCR sequence derives from a woman between 65 and 79 years old with active or convalescent COVID-19. The genes are TRBV30 and TRBJ2-3; D is unresolved. The DNA for the CDR3 is TGTGCCTGGAGTGTTATCCCAGATACGCAGTATTTT. Translation: CAWSVIPDTQYF.